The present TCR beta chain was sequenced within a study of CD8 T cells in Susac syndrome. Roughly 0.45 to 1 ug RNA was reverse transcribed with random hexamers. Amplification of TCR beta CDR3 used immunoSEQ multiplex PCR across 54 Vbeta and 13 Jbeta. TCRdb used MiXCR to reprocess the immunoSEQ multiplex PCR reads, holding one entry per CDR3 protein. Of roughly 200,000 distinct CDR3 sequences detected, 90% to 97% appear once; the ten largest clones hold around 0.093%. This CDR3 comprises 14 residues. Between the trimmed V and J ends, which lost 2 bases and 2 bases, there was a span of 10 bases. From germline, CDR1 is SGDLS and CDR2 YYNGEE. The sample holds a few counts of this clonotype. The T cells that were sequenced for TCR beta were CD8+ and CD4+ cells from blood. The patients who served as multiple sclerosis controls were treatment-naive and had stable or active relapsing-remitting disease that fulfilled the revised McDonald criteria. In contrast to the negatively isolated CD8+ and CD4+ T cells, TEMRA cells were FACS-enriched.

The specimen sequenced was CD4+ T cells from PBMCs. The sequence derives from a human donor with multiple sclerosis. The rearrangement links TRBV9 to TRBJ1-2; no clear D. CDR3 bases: TGTGCCAGCAGCGTCGGGGTCGAAAACTATGGCTACACCTTC. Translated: CASSVGVENYGYTF.